This paragraph reports one T cell receptor (beta chain). No antigen is known for it. Trimming removed 5 bases at V and 1 base at J, with 11 bases between. Germline values: CDR1 MRHNA, CDR2 SNTAGT. The CDR3 has 14 residues. This table comes from immunoSEQ multiplex PCR, and its TCRdb copy is limited to in-frame clones, with some not included. Of about 89,000 clones listed, approximately 90% are singletons. The sample originates from a study of OX40 agonist ivuxolimab in advanced cancers. Looking at the study overall: Prior checkpoint blockade (anti-PD-1, anti-PD-L1 or anti-CTLA-4) was permitted; 40% had it. Overall study results and limits: What antigens the expanded peripheral T cells recognized was never established.

The specimen comprised CD4+ or CD8+ T cells sorted from blood, sampled in a trial of the OX40 agonist ivuxolimab. This receptor was identified in an adult with an advanced solid tumor such as melanoma, head and neck, liver or kidney cancer. The V gene is TRBV6-4, the J gene TRBJ1-2, with D perhaps TRBD1 (6 bases). CDR3 DNA: TGTGCCAGCAGTCAGGACAGCAATAACTATGGCTACACCTTC. Its translation: CASSQDSNNYGYTF.